This T cell receptor (beta chain) originates from a study of STAT5B mutations in CD4+ large granular lymphocyte leukemia. In the study overall: The CDR3 'QG' motif was associated with a particular HLA allele among healthy donors.

In this sample, this clone turned up once. Antigen specificity is unknown. Overall study results and limits: Top patient clones used TRBV06 genes more often: 8/27 versus 2/35 in controls.

This CDR3 is 16 amino acids long. After removal of 5 bases from V and 5 bases from J, the junction contained 9 bases not matched to a gene. Per the germline V gene, CDR1 is SGHTA and CDR2 is FQGNSA. Original processing methods: A productive frequency of 2.59 x 10-5 was the lowest detectable. Measured with immunoSEQ multiplex PCR; TCRdb has only the in-frame clones, and not every one. The DNA was the basis for D and trimming; V, J and clone size are from that table. The sample records around 37,000 clones, more than 70% being singletons. The clonotype comes from a human donor in good health. The sequenced material came from CD4+ T cells from blood buffy coats. V and J are TRBV7-2 and TRBJ2-5; TRBD2 matches at 12 bases. Here the CDR3 reads CASSLTSGGLGETQYF. As DNA, the CDR3 is TGTGCCAGCAGCCTTACTAGCGGGGGGCTTGGGGAGACCCAGTACTTC.